This T cell receptor beta chain was captured by sequencing in a study of blood T cell repertoires in COVID-19. The CDR3 length is 14 residues. Germline values: CDR1 SGHAT, CDR2 FQNNGV. With 5 bases removed from V and 10 bases from J, the gap between germline ends came to 15 bases. Only in-frame clones appear in the TCRdb table, and some are missing; sequencing was by immunoSEQ multiplex PCR. This table has about 200,000 clones, around 81% appearing once. The source is a woman in her thirties or forties with acute COVID-19. The specimen was PBMCs or T cells enriched from blood (not recorded which). The V and J genes are TRBV11-2 and TRBJ1-6; a possible D gene is TRBD1 (5 bases). CDR3 sequence: CASSNGGEGSPLHF. As DNA, the CDR3 is TGTGCCAGCAGCAACGGGGGGGAAGGGTCACCCCTCCACTTT.